The 17 T cell receptor beta chains listed next were all sequenced from one sample in a study of PD-1 blockade in classical Hodgkin lymphoma. Some clones are missing from TCRdb's copy, which holds only in-frame ones; the method was immunoSEQ multiplex PCR. The table includes fewer than 55,000 clones, more than 70% detected once. Following autologous stem cell transplantation, relapse occurred in every patient, and exposure to brentuximab vedotin varied. Sample: peripheral blood mononuclear cells (PBMCs), taken at baseline. All receptors derive from a human donor with classical Hodgkin lymphoma.

This chain joins TRBV19 and TRBJ1-4; TRBD1 agrees at 12 bases. CDR1 is LNHDA, CDR2 SQIVND, per germline (reference sequence). With 4 bases clipped from V and 8 bases from J, the junction kept 5 bases outside the gene matches. The CDR3 extends over 15 amino acids. As DNA, the CDR3 is TGTGCCAGTAGTACCGGGACAGGGGGCGGCGAAAAACTGTTTTTT. This encodes CASSTGTGGGEKLFF.

The chain uses TRBV28 and TRBJ2-1; D is perhaps TRBD2 (6 bases). This CDR3 region has 18 residues. The germline CDR1 and CDR2 sequences are MDHEN and SYDVKM. V was clipped by 3 bases and J by 2 bases, with 20 bases between them. In nucleotides, the CDR3 is TGTGCCAGCAGTTTTTGGGGCTACTGGGGGGAAACCTACAATGAGCAGTTCTTC. It specifies CASSFWGYWGETYNEQFF.

The chain recombines TRBV6-5 with TRBJ2-7; D is unclear. The CDR3 length is 14 residues. CDR1 is MNHEY, CDR2 SVGAGI, per germline. Trimming stripped 5 bases from V and 6 bases from J, with 17 bases between. CDR3 region: CASSNPYLGGEQYF. CDR3 sequence (DNA): TGTGCCAGCAGTAACCCATATTTGGGCGGCGAGCAGTACTTC.

The chain links TRBV10-3 to TRBJ2-7; 8 bases are a match to TRBD2. The V gene end was trimmed by 6 bases and the J gene end by 7 bases; junction bases not matched to a gene: 11. Germline values: CDR1 ENHRY, CDR2 SYGVKD. This CDR3 region has 14 residues. The CDR3 nucleotides are TGTGCCATCAGGGACGGGACTAGTAAAGGAGAGCAGTACTTC. It is translated as CAIRDGTSKGEQYF.

The V and J genes are TRBV28 and TRBJ1-5, with D possibly being TRBD1 (6 bases). The CDR3 length is 14 residues. The V gene lost 6 bases and the J gene lost 1 base, with 10 bases spanning the gap. Germline CDR1 reads MDHEN; CDR2 reads SYDVKM. As DNA, the CDR3 is TGTGCCAGCAGGCAGACAGGAAGCAATCAGCCCCAGCATTTT. Amino acids: CASRQTGSNQPQHF.

The chain employs TRBV28 and TRBJ2-7; D might be TRBD1 or TRBD2, each matching 5 bases. Germline CDR1 reads MDHEN; CDR2 reads SYDVKM. CDR3 size: 13 residues. Between the trimmed V and J ends, which lost 6 bases and 0 bases, there was a span of 9 bases. The CDR3 DNA is TGTGCCAGCAGACCCGGGGCCTCCTACGAGCAGTACTTC. This gives the protein CASRPGASYEQYF. The whole variable domain, remainder taken from reference TRBV28 and TRBJ2-7, is DVKVTQSSRYLVKRTGEKVFLECVQDMDHENMFWYRQDPGLGLRLIYFSYDVKMKEKGDIPEGYSVSREKKERFSLILESASTNQTSMYLCASRPGASYEQYFGPGTRLTVT.

V is TRBV2 and J is TRBJ2-4, with 7 bases lining up with TRBD1. V gave up 0 bases and J gave up 12 bases; unmatched junction bases: 17. Germline loops: CDR1 SNHLY, CDR2 FYNNEI. CDR3 length: 17 amino acids. The chain's CDR3 is CASSEALPRDSRRYQYF. DNA of the CDR3: TGTGCCAGCAGTGAAGCGCTTCCCCGGGACAGTAGGAGGTATCAGTACTTC.

The chain links TRBV27 to TRBJ1-4; D unresolved. In germline, CDR1 is MNHEY, CDR2 SMNVEV (reference sequence). V was shortened by 5 bases and J by 5 bases, with 9 bases between the two germline ends. This CDR3 is 13 amino acids long. CDR3 residues: CASSPRENEKLFF. In DNA form, the CDR3 reads TGTGCCAGCAGTCCCCGGGAGAATGAAAAACTGTTTTTT.

The chain uses TRBV4-1 and TRBJ1-4; maybe TRBD1 (5 bases). CDR3 size: 15 residues. The V end was cut by 7 bases, the J end by 3 bases, with 15 bases between. Germline-derived CDR1 and CDR2 are MGHRA and YSYEKL. The CDR3 here is CASTKTGGSNEKLFF. The CDR3 nucleotides read TGCGCCAGCACCAAAACGGGGGGATCTAATGAAAAACTGTTTTTT.

The J gene is TRBJ2-5, the V gene TRBV7-2; D may correspond to TRBD1 or TRBD2 (6 bases each). Germline CDR1 reads SGHTA; CDR2 reads FQGNSA. CDR3 length: 14 residues. V was clipped by 1 base and J by 4 bases, with 10 bases between them. The chain's CDR3 is CASSLVGGVETQYF. CDR3 DNA: TGTGCCAGCAGCTTAGTCGGGGGCGTAGAGACCCAGTACTTC.

The rearrangement joins TRBV27 to TRBJ1-4; possible D gene TRBD1, 6 bases. V was pared by 8 bases and J by 2 bases, with 12 bases between. CDR3 size: 14 residues. Germline CDR1 is MNHEY and CDR2 is SMNVEV (reference sequence). CDR3 loop: CASRGGGTNEKLFF. In nucleotides, the CDR3 is TGTGCCAGCCGGGGGGGCGGGACTAATGAAAAACTGTTTTTT.

The chain recombines TRBV7-8 with TRBJ2-4; D is ambiguous. V was cut by 0 bases and J by 2 bases, with 8 bases left in between. The CDR3 consists of 15 residues. Germline values: CDR1 SGHVS, CDR2 FQNEAQ. CDR3 nucleotides: TGTGCCAGCAGCTTAGCGTTAGTTTCCAAAAACATTCAGTACTTC. Protein sequence: CASSLALVSKNIQYF.

This clone was seen only a few times. The chain couples TRBV11-1 to TRBJ2-7, with D possibly matching TRBD1 (5 bases). V was pared by 1 base and J by 6 bases, with 7 bases between. Germline CDR1 SGHAT, CDR2 FQDESV (reference sequence). This CDR3 spans 12 amino acids. CDR3 loop: CASSLGGAEQYF. The CDR3 nucleotides read TGTGCCAGCAGCTTAGGGGGCGCCGAGCAGTACTTC.

The rearrangement joins TRBV14 to TRBJ2-7; 10 bases align to TRBD1. CDR3 length: 15 amino acids. Looked up from germline, CDR1 is SGHDN and CDR2 is FVKESK. The V segment lost 2 bases and the J segment 6 bases; nucleotides outside the gene matches: 7. The CDR3 loop is CASSQIDRGRAEQYF. CDR3 DNA sequence: TGTGCCAGCAGCCAAATAGACAGGGGGCGCGCCGAGCAGTACTTC. The full variable domain, in which reference TRBV14 and TRBJ2-7 provide the parts outside the CDR3, is EAGVTQFPSHSVIEKGQTVTLRCDPISGHDNLYWYRRVMGKEIKFLLHFVKESKQDESGMPNNRFLAERTGGTYSTLKVQPAELEDSGVYFCASSQIDRGRAEQYFGPGTRLTVT.

The chain is built from TRBV6-6 and TRBJ2-7, with D possibly matching TRBD2 (5 bases). Germline CDR1 is MNHNY and CDR2 is SVGAGI (reference sequence). Deletions cut 6 bases from V and 2 bases from J, with 11 bases between. The CDR3 totals 13 residues. The CDR3: CASRPGLAYEQYF. As DNA, the CDR3 is TGTGCCAGCAGACCTGGACTCGCCTACGAGCAGTACTTC.

This chain connects TRBV5-4 to TRBJ1-2; the match to TRBD1 covers 8 bases. J lost 4 bases, V lost 4 bases, and 6 bases had no gene match. This CDR3 contains 14 residues. Germline assignment: CDR1 SGHNT and CDR2 YYREEE (reference sequence). CDR3 amino acids: CASSQGQGPYGYTF. The CDR3 coding sequence is TGTGCCAGCAGCCAAGGACAGGGCCCCTATGGCTACACCTTC.

The rearrangement joins TRBV10-1 to TRBJ1-1, with TRBD1 identical over 8 bases. V lost 6 bases, J lost 3 bases, and 3 bases stayed unmatched. CDR3 length: 13 residues. From germline, CDR1 is WNHNN and CDR2 SYGVQD (reference sequence). For the CDR3, the DNA is TGCGCCAGCAGCGGACAGGGCTACACTGAAGCTTTCTTT. Translating it yields CASSGQGYTEAFF.